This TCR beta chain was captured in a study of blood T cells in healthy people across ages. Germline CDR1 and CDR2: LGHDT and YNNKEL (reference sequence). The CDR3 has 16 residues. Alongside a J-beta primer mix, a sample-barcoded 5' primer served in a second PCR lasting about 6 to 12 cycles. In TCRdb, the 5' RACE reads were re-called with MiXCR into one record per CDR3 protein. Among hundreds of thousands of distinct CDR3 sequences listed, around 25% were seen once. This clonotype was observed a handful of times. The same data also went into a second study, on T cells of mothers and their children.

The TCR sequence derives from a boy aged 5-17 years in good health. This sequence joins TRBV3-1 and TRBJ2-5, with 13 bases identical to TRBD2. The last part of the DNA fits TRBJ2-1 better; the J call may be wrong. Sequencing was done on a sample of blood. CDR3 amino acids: CASSRGLAGVHNEQFF. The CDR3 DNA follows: TGTGCCAGCAGTCGCGGACTAGCGGGAGTCCACAATGAGCAGTTCTTC.